These 15 T cell receptor beta chains were sequenced from one sample in a study of CD8+CD57+ T cells in acquired aplastic anemia (dated by TCRdb to the late 2010s). Flow cytometry had shown CD8+CD57+ cell expansion in the patients selected for sequencing. The run used an Illumina HiSeq 2000. Genomic DNA was used as template for profiling of TCR beta VDJ combinations and CDR3 sequences. TCRdb reanalyzed the raw reads on its own, using fastp at Q25 for trimming and MiXCR for clone calling, and kept in-frame beta chains. Each record represents a unique CDR3 protein, reported with the most common genes and DNA among its rows. The sample yields 200,000 to 250,000 distinct CDR3 sequences; approximately 45% were counted once. The ten largest clones represent about 8.3% of the sample. The sample taken for sequencing was sorted CD4+, CD8+, or CD8+CD57+ T cells (not recorded which) from PBMCs. These receptors were taken from a human donor with aplastic anemia.

This clonotype was detected many times. The rearrangement links TRBV30 to TRBJ2-7; D may be TRBD1 or TRBD2 (5 bases each). The CDR3 is 13 residues long. Trimming took off 0 bases at V and 6 bases at J, with 12 bases between the two ends. Germline V gene lookup returns CDR1 GTSNPN and CDR2 SVGIG (reference sequence). The chain's CDR3 is CAWSVGVSLEQYF. The CDR3 DNA reads TGTGCCTGGAGTGTGGGGGTATCGCTCGAGCAGTACTTC.

The V gene is TRBV7-2, the J gene TRBJ2-7; D unresolved. V was pared by 3 bases and J by 0 bases, with 12 bases between. Per germline, CDR1 SGHTA and CDR2 FQGNSA. This CDR3 has 15 residues. The CDR3 coding sequence is TGTGCCAGCAGCTTCCGACCCCTGAGCTCCTACGAGCAGTACGTC. Its translation: CASSFRPLSSYEQYV.

The table lists this clonotype with many counts. J is TRBJ1-4 and V is TRBV20-1; D gene ambiguous. V shed 3 bases and J shed 0 bases, with 11 bases lying between them. Germline CDR1 is DFQATT and CDR2 is SNEGSKA (reference sequence). The length of the CDR3 is 15 residues. The CDR3 region is CSASLGMATNEKLFF. CDR3 nucleotides: TGCAGTGCTAGTCTGGGAATGGCAACTAATGAAAAACTGTTTTTT.

This clonotype was observed a few times. Possible read error: a much larger clone is one base away. V usage is TRBV7-8 and J usage is TRBJ2-2, with TRBD2 matching over 9 bases. V shed 5 bases, J shed 7 bases, and the junction held 11 bases outside the gene matches. CDR3 length: 16 residues. Germline V CDR1 and CDR2: SGHVS, FQNEAQ. The CDR3 DNA follows: TGTGCCAGCAGCCCCCGCGGCGGGAGGGCCAACGGGGAGCTGTTTTTT. This sequence encodes CASSPRGGRANGELFF.

The rearrangement uses TRBV4-3 and TRBJ2-1; the D gene is possibly TRBD1 (6 bases). Germline CDR1 and CDR2: LGHNA and YSLEER. The V end lost 2 bases, the J end lost 7 bases, and 33 bases lay between the germline ends. CDR3 length: 21 amino acids. The CDR3 here is CASSQSGGMGAELLIGNEQFF. The CDR3, as DNA: TGCGCCAGCAGCCAATCCGGAGGCATGGGGGCAGAGTTGCTCATTGGGAATGAGCAGTTCTTC.

This clonotype came up many times. The chain joins TRBV7-8 to TRBJ2-7, with TRBD2 as a possible D gene (7 bases). This CDR3 is 15 amino acids long. Deletions cut 6 bases from V and 7 bases from J, with 22 bases between. Germline-derived CDR1 and CDR2 are SGHVS and FQNEAQ. Here the CDR3 reads CASSSVGGRFLEQYF. The CDR3 nucleotides read TGTGCCAGCAGTTCGGTGGGGGGGCGTTTTCTTGAGCAGTACTTC.

This clonotype was seen at least ten times. This chain joins TRBV3-1 and TRBJ2-7, with 12 nucleotides matching TRBD2. The CDR3 consists of 15 residues. Losses at the gene ends were 5 bases for V and 3 bases for J; bases not matched to a gene: 5. Germline V CDR1 and CDR2: LGHDT, YNNKEL (reference sequence). The CDR3 spells CASSSTSGRYYEQYF. In DNA form, the CDR3 reads TGTGCCAGCAGCTCTACTAGCGGGAGGTACTACGAGCAGTACTTC.

The table lists this clonotype with many counts. The chain employs TRBV11-2 and TRBJ1-1; TRBD1 agrees at 8 bases. This CDR3 comprises 16 residues. The junction had 7 bases not matched to a gene; V was cut back by 4 bases and J by 0 bases. CDR1 and CDR2 from the germline V gene are SGHAT and FQNNGV. The CDR3 loop reads CASSYGQGFMNTEAFF. DNA for the CDR3: TGTGCCAGCAGCTATGGACAGGGTTTTATGAACACTGAAGCTTTCTTT.

The genes are TRBV20-1 and TRBJ2-5; 14 nucleotides match TRBD2. This CDR3 is built from 15 residues. The germline V gene has CDR1 DFQATT and CDR2 SNEGSKA (reference sequence). J was trimmed by 9 bases and V by 4 bases; bases with no gene match: 10. CDR3 protein: CSATPTSGGAEAQYF. The CDR3 region has the DNA TGCAGTGCTACTCCGACTAGCGGGGGGGCGGAGGCCCAGTACTTC.

In this sample, this clonotype turned up many times. This chain links TRBV10-1 with TRBJ1-6; D gene ambiguous. Deletions cut 3 bases from V and 1 base from J, with 7 bases between. This CDR3 has 15 residues. Germline CDR1 and CDR2: WNHNN and SYGVQD (reference sequence). This CDR3 reads CASSDGGSYNSPLHF. In DNA, the CDR3 is TGCGCCAGCAGTGATGGAGGTTCCTATAATTCACCCCTCCACTTT.

This clonotype was detected only a few times. This chain connects TRBV7-2 to TRBJ1-2, with D possibly matching TRBD1 (5 bases). Trimming took off 1 base at V and 8 bases at J, with 17 bases between the two ends. The germline V gene encodes CDR1 SGHTA and CDR2 FQGNSA. CDR3 length: 15 amino acids. Here the CDR3 reads CASSLVPGNLGGYTF. In DNA, the CDR3 is TGTGCCAGCAGCTTAGTTCCAGGGAATCTGGGGGGCTACACCTTC.

There are many counts of this clonotype. CDR3 loop: CASRNRVGFYGYTF. Written as DNA, the CDR3 is TGTGCCAGCAGAAACAGGGTTGGCTTCTATGGCTACACCTTC. The J gene is TRBJ1-2, the V gene TRBV5-8, with a tentative D call TRBD1 (6 bases). The V end was cut by 5 bases, the J end by 4 bases, with 15 bases between. Germline V CDR1 and CDR2: SGHTS, YDEGEE. There are 14 residues in the CDR3.

This clonotype was detected many times. This chain links TRBV9 with TRBJ2-7; 8 bases agree with TRBD2. This CDR3 is 15 amino acids long. Germline values: CDR1 SGDLS, CDR2 YYNGEE. The V segment lost 1 base and the J segment 2 bases; nucleotides outside the gene matches: 5. The CDR3 is CASSVRAGGAYEQYF. CDR3 sequence (DNA): TGTGCCAGCAGCGTACGGGCGGGGGGTGCCTACGAGCAGTACTTC.

This chain connects TRBV3-1 to TRBJ2-7; a weak D match, TRBD1 (6 bases). Germline V lookup: CDR1 LGHDT, CDR2 YNNKEL (reference sequence). This CDR3 is built from 13 residues. The germline V and J ends were trimmed by 4 bases and 3 bases, with 10 bases remaining between them. Here the CDR3 DNA reads TGTGCCAGCAGCCCCCCGGGACACTACGAGCAGTACTTC. Protein: CASSPPGHYEQYF.

This clonotype has more than one count but fewer than ten. The chain joins TRBV7-9 to TRBJ2-7; no clear D. Germline loops: CDR1 SEHNR, CDR2 FQNEAQ (reference sequence). There are 13 residues in the CDR3. Trimming shortened V by 3 bases and J by 3 bases, and 9 bases separated the two germline ends. DNA for the CDR3: TGTGCCAGCAGCTTGACGAGTGGCTACGAGCAGTACTTC. Residues: CASSLTSGYEQYF.